Shown below are 27 T cell receptor beta chains from a single sample sequenced in a study of T cell responses to AZD1222 COVID-19 vaccine (dated by TCRdb to 2020 to 2023). Libraries were constructed by the immunoSEQ multiplex PCR assay. TCRdb mirrors the immuneACCESS table, restricted to in-frame sequences. Some clones are absent from its copies; in checked studies, under half trace to an unresolved V gene, and the reason for the others is unknown. The sample includes over 85,000 clones, with roughly 85% observed a single time. The top ten hold approximately 3.5% of the sample. The sample's time point label, decoded: baseline before first vaccination. Sequenced here: peripheral blood, sampled on day 0 of AZD1222 vaccination. These receptors were obtained from an adult in good health.

V usage is TRBV4-3 and J usage is TRBJ2-5; TRBD2 matches 10 bases. The CDR3 contains 15 residues. Germline CDR1 is LGHNA and CDR2 is YSLEER. The junction had 0 bases not matched to a gene; V was cut back by 1 base and J by 1 base. The chain's CDR3 is CASSQVAGGQETQYF. For the CDR3, the DNA is TGCGCCAGCAGCCAAGTAGCGGGGGGCCAAGAGACCCAGTACTTC.

This CDR3 reads CSASRQEKGSEQYF. In nucleotides, the CDR3 is TGCAGTGCTAGTCGACAGGAGAAGGGCTCCGAGCAGTACTTC. The genes are TRBV20-1 and TRBJ2-7, with D possibly being TRBD1 (6 bases). The CDR3 has 14 residues. Per germline, CDR1 DFQATT and CDR2 SNEGSKA (reference sequence). V was shortened by 3 bases and J by 6 bases, with 18 bases between the two germline ends.

The chain combines TRBV2 with TRBJ2-5, with D hard to call. The CDR3 extends over 12 amino acids. V dropped 5 bases and J dropped 7 bases, with 11 bases sitting between them. Germline V CDR1 and CDR2: SNHLY, FYNNEI. The CDR3 sequence is CASSKTELTQYF. The DNA of the CDR3 is TGTGCCAGCAGTAAGACCGAGCTGACCCAGTACTTC.

This CDR3 is CASSLELAGVQETQYF. The CDR3 nucleotides are TGTGCCAGCAGCTTGGAACTAGCGGGGGTCCAAGAGACCCAGTACTTC. The gene calls are TRBV28 and TRBJ2-5; 11 nucleotides agree with TRBD2. CDR1 is MDHEN and CDR2 is SYDVKM in the germline V gene. J gave up 1 base and V 6 bases, and 7 bases lay outside the gene matches. The CDR3 runs 16 residues.

Worth noting for this clone: The sample holds other DNA sequences that translate to the same CDR3. V and J are TRBV30 and TRBJ1-2; D remains unclear. The germline V and J ends were trimmed by 0 bases and 2 bases, with 4 bases remaining between them. CDR1 and CDR2 (germline): GTSNPN, SVGIG (reference sequence). The CDR3 has 12 amino acids. The CDR3 reads CAWSVQNYGYTF. CDR3 in DNA: TGTGCCTGGAGTGTACAAAACTATGGCTACACCTTC.

This clone was seen just once. The rearrangement uses TRBV18 and TRBJ1-3, with 10 positions matching TRBD1. From germline, CDR1 is KGHSH and CDR2 LQKENI. This CDR3 has 15 amino acids. Germline trimming cut 3 bases from V and 4 bases from J; bases unmatched to any gene: 3. The CDR3 DNA reads as TGTGCCAGCTCACCCTCGACAGGGGGCGGAAACACCATATATTTT. This encodes CASSPSTGGGNTIYF.

The chain recombines TRBV5-6 with TRBJ2-2; 8 bases align to TRBD1. The germline V gene encodes CDR1 SGHDT and CDR2 YYEEEE. This CDR3 region has 19 residues. Trimming removed 4 bases from V and 1 base from J; junction bases left unmatched: 15. Here the CDR3 DNA reads TGTGCCAGCAGCACACTGGGGGGACAGGACCTCGGGAACACCGGGGAGCTGTTTTTT. It translates to CASSTLGGQDLGNTGELFF.

This clone was detected only once. This sequence joins TRBV11-3 and TRBJ2-3; D might be TRBD2 (6 bases). Germline assignment: CDR1 SGHNT and CDR2 YENEEA. V was trimmed by 1 base and J by 6 bases, leaving 17 bases between them. The CDR3 has 16 amino acids. The CDR3 nucleotides are TGTGCCAGCAGCTTAGGTGGGGGGACGGCGGCGGATACGCAGTATTTT. Its translation: CASSLGGGTAADTQYF.

The chain carries TRBV6-1 and TRBJ1-3; maybe TRBD1 (6 bases). This CDR3 contains 16 residues. CDR1 is MNHNS, CDR2 SASEGT, per germline. Trimming shortened V by 1 base and J by 4 bases, and 14 bases separated the two germline ends. The CDR3 sequence: CASSEVWGQLGNTIYF. The CDR3 DNA is TGTGCCAGCAGTGAAGTATGGGGGCAACTAGGAAACACCATATATTTT.

This sequence joins TRBV3-1 (or the pseudogene TRBV3-2) and TRBJ1-1; D is perhaps TRBD1 (5 bases). Trimming cost V 1 base and J 6 bases, with 12 bases left between them. The CDR3 runs to 14 residues. Germline V gene lookup returns CDR1 LGHDT and CDR2 YNNKEL (reference sequence). The DNA for the CDR3 is TGTGCCAGCAGCCAAGGGGACGGAACTGCTGAAGCTTTCTTT. Protein sequence: CASSQGDGTAEAFF.

The J gene is TRBJ1-6, the V gene TRBV6-4; D might be TRBD1 (5 bases). Germline V gene lookup returns CDR1 MRHNA and CDR2 SNTAGT. This CDR3 region has 14 residues. Trimming took off 5 bases at V and 9 bases at J, with 14 bases between the two ends. CDR3 protein: CASSQRSGGSPLHF. CDR3 coding DNA: TGTGCCAGCAGTCAGCGGTCCGGGGGTTCACCCCTCCACTTT.

V is TRBV9 and J is TRBJ2-3; 9 bases align to TRBD2. The CDR3 spans 16 residues. V was pared by 0 bases and J by 2 bases, with 4 bases of the junction left unmatched. Germline lookup yields CDR1 SGDLS and CDR2 YYNGEE. CDR3 DNA sequence: TGTGCCAGCAGCGTAGGAAGCGGGAGGCCCACAGATACGCAGTATTTT. Residues: CASSVGSGRPTDTQYF. Looking up the rest from reference TRBV9 and TRBJ2-3 gives the full variable domain: DSGVTQTPKHLITATGQRVTLRCSPRSGDLSVYWYQQSLDQGLQFLIQYYNGEERAKGNILERFSAQQFPDLHSELNLSSLELGDSALYFCASSVGSGRPTDTQYFGPGTRLTVL.

This chain connects TRBV3-1 (or the pseudogene TRBV3-2) to TRBJ2-2; no clear D. CDR1 LGHDT and CDR2 YNNKEL come from the germline V gene (reference sequence). This CDR3 comprises 15 residues. The ends were cut back, 1 base at V and 0 bases at J, with 6 bases in the middle. CDR3 nucleotides: TGTGCCAGCAGCCAAGCCACACCGAACACCGGGGAGCTGTTTTTT. This codes for CASSQATPNTGELFF.

The rearrangement uses TRBV6-2 or TRBV6-3 and TRBJ2-1, with TRBD2 as a possible D gene (6 bases). V dropped 0 bases and J dropped 15 bases, with 12 bases sitting between them. In germline, CDR1 is MNHEY, CDR2 SVGEGT. This CDR3 region has 12 residues. The CDR3 is CASSYSGTRPFF. The CDR3 DNA follows: TGTGCCAGCAGTTACTCTGGGACTCGCCCGTTCTTC.

V gene TRBV15 combines with J gene TRBJ2-7; D is perhaps TRBD2 (5 bases). CDR1 and CDR2 from the germline V gene are LNHNV and YYDKDF (reference sequence). The germline V and J ends were trimmed by 1 base and 7 bases, with 20 bases remaining between them. This CDR3 is built from 16 residues. CDR3 sequence: CATSRGQDPSSGEQYF. As DNA, the CDR3 is TGTGCCACCAGCAGAGGTCAGGACCCATCCTCGGGGGAGCAGTACTTC.

The chain employs TRBV7-2 and TRBJ1-5; weak D call: TRBD1 (5 bases). Germline V CDR1 and CDR2: SGHTA, FQGNSA. The CDR3 spans 14 residues. Deletions cut 2 bases from V and 6 bases from J, with 11 bases between. This chain's CDR3 is CASSLRGVGQPQHF. CDR3 coding DNA: TGTGCCAGCAGCTTACGAGGGGTGGGTCAGCCCCAGCATTTT.

V is TRBV6-1 and J is TRBJ1-4, with 7 bases lining up with TRBD1. The CDR3 sequence is 15 residues long. The trim removed 3 bases at V and 8 bases at J, leaving 9 bases unmatched. Germline V gives CDR1 MNHNS, CDR2 SASEGT. Here the CDR3 DNA reads TGTGCCAGCAGTGATGACAAACAGGGGTTCGAAAAACTGTTTTTT. This codes for CASSDDKQGFEKLFF.

The chain employs TRBV11-3 and TRBJ2-1; 10 nucleotides agree with TRBD2. The CDR3 length is 17 residues. Germline trimming cut 4 bases from V and 7 bases from J; bases unmatched to any gene: 13. Germline CDR1 reads SGHNT; CDR2 reads YENEEA. CDR3 DNA sequence: TGTGCCAGCAGCTCCACCGCCCTAGCGGGAGAAAAAAATGAGCAGTTCTTC. This sequence encodes CASSSTALAGEKNEQFF.

The rearrangement links TRBV18 to TRBJ2-4; D is possibly TRBD2 (5 bases). The germline CDR1 and CDR2 sequences are KGHSH and LQKENI. The germline V and J ends were trimmed by 2 bases and 1 base, with 15 bases remaining between them. The CDR3 covers 17 residues. The CDR3 DNA is TGTGCCAGCTCACCAAGTGAGGGCATGCGTGCCAAAAACATTCAGTACTTC. Amino acid sequence: CASSPSEGMRAKNIQYF.

The chain combines TRBV29-1 with TRBJ2-1; D not resolved. V was pared by 3 bases and J by 9 bases, with 9 bases between. From germline, CDR1 is SQVTM and CDR2 ANQGSEA. The CDR3 is 11 residues long. CDR3 sequence (DNA): TGCAGCGTTGAGGGGTTCGCTGAGCAGTTCTTC. This codes for CSVEGFAEQFF.

The chain couples TRBV6-4 to TRBJ2-1; unclear D gene. Per germline, CDR1 MRHNA and CDR2 SNTAGT. V dropped 4 bases and J dropped 0 bases, with 10 bases sitting between them. The CDR3 runs 15 residues. The DNA for the CDR3 is TGTGCCAGCAGTGCCCTCGGTAGCTCCTACAATGAGCAGTTCTTC. It translates to CASSALGSSYNEQFF.

The gene calls are TRBV9 and TRBJ2-1; maybe TRBD1 (5 bases). The CDR3 has 14 amino acids. V lost 3 bases and J lost 2, with 9 bases in between. Per germline, CDR1 SGDLS and CDR2 YYNGEE. This CDR3 reads CASSGQGTYNEQFF. CDR3 coding DNA: TGTGCCAGCAGCGGGCAGGGCACCTACAATGAGCAGTTCTTC.

J is TRBJ2-1 and V is TRBV4-1, with 11 bases matching TRBD2. V was clipped by 1 base and J by 7 bases; unmatched bases: 6. CDR3 size: 16 residues. CDR1 MGHRA and CDR2 YSYEKL come from the germline V gene. The CDR3 bases are TGCGCCAGCAGCCAAGTAGAAACTAGCGGGAGAAATGAGCAGTTCTTC. It specifies CASSQVETSGRNEQFF.

This clone was observed a handful of times. The chain uses TRBV19 and TRBJ1-2; no definite D call. The germline V and J ends were trimmed by 7 bases and 3 bases, with 9 bases remaining between them. Germline CDR1 reads LNHDA; CDR2 reads SQIVND (reference sequence). CDR3 length equals 12 residues. CDR3 bases: TGTGCCAGTATGAACGGCCACTATGGCTACACCTTC. It specifies CASMNGHYGYTF.

This chain links TRBV28 with TRBJ1-2; 8 bases match TRBD1. CDR1 and CDR2 (germline): MDHEN, SYDVKM. This CDR3 has 17 amino acids. V was clipped by 2 bases and J by 4 bases; unmatched bases: 12. CDR3 bases: TGTGCCAGCAGTTTAGGGCAGGGGGCATTTTCTTCCTATGGCTACACCTTC. Amino acid sequence: CASSLGQGAFSSYGYTF.

The CDR3 spells CASSVYGVANEKLFF. The CDR3 DNA reads TGTGCCAGCAGTGTGTATGGGGTCGCTAATGAAAAACTGTTTTTT. V usage is TRBV28 and J usage is TRBJ1-4; D remains unclear. Germline CDR1 reads MDHEN; CDR2 reads SYDVKM. This CDR3 contains 15 residues. V lost 5 bases to trimming and J lost 3 bases, with 13 bases between them.

The chain links TRBV28 to TRBJ1-6; 7 bases fit TRBD1. Per germline, CDR1 MDHEN and CDR2 SYDVKM. The CDR3 sequence is 15 residues long. V lost 6 bases, J lost 7 bases, and 9 bases stayed unmatched. The CDR3 bases are TGTGCCAGCAGGGAACAGGGGTTAGGGAATTCACCCCTCCACTTT. Encoded protein: CASREQGLGNSPLHF.